This paragraph covers one T cell receptor beta chain sequence. Its matching antigen is unknown. The data belong to a study of cytomegalovirus exposure and HLA in healthy donors. This CDR3 contains 16 residues. Germline CDR1 is SGHVS and CDR2 is FQNEAQ. V shed 5 bases and J 4 bases; nucleotides not matched to a gene: 6. Study-wide points: In vitro work confirmed that a few CMV-associated chains recognize CMV antigens.

The PCR contained 60 Vbeta and 13 Jbeta primers. Clones were read by immunoSEQ multiplex PCR, and TCRdb kept only the in-frame ones, dropping some. Of 80,000 to 95,000 clones listed, roughly 76% were seen once; the top ten hold approximately 1.9%. The chain couples TRBV7-8 to TRBJ2-1; TRBD2 matches at 12 bases. The sequence derives from a woman younger than 45 in good health and CMV-seronegative. The source material was PBMCs. The CDR3 here is CASSPGLAGSYNEQFF. The CDR3 DNA is TGTGCCAGCAGCCCAGGACTAGCGGGGAGTTACAATGAGCAGTTCTTC.